This T cell receptor beta chain stems from a study of cytomegalovirus exposure and HLA in healthy donors. As concerns this clone: Its antigen is currently unknown.

Study results and caveats: Rarity held for most TCR sequences, but there were some public TCRs that occurred in many donors. Some TCR beta chains (more than 150 of them) were listed as cytomegalovirus-associated.

Sequenced by immunoSEQ multiplex PCR; TCRdb stores in-frame clones only, minus some. The repertoire holds approximately 220,000 clones, just over 90% seen once, with 0.8% to 1.2% in the top ten. CDR3 length: 14 residues. Germline CDR1 is GTSNPN and CDR2 is SVGIG (reference sequence). V dropped 3 bases and J dropped 2 bases, with 14 bases sitting between them. Input material: PBMCs. V is TRBV30 and J is TRBJ2-7; the D gene is possibly TRBD2 (7 bases). This sequence was found in a woman aged 18-29 years in good health and CMV-seronegative. This CDR3 reads CAWSLSGGTYEQYF. The CDR3 DNA reads TGTGCCTGGAGCCTCTCGGGGGGCACCTACGAGCAGTACTTC.